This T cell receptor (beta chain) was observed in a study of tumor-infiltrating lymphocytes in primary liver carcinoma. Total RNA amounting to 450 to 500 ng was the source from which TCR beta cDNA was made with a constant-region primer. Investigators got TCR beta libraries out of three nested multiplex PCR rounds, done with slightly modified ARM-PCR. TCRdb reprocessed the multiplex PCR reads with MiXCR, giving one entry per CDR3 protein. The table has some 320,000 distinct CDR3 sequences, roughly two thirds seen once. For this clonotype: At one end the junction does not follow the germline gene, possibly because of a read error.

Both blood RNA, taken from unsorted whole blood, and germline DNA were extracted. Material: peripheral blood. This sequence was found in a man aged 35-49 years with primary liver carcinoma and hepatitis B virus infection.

The CDR3 DNA sequence: TGTGCCAGCAGGAGGGTGGGCTCCCACGAGCAGTACTTC. Translating it yields CASRRVGSHEQYF. The rearrangement joins TRBV6-5 to TRBJ2-7, with D maybe TRBD2 (5 bases). Germline loops: CDR1 MNHEY, CDR2 SVGAGI. The CDR3 runs to 13 residues.